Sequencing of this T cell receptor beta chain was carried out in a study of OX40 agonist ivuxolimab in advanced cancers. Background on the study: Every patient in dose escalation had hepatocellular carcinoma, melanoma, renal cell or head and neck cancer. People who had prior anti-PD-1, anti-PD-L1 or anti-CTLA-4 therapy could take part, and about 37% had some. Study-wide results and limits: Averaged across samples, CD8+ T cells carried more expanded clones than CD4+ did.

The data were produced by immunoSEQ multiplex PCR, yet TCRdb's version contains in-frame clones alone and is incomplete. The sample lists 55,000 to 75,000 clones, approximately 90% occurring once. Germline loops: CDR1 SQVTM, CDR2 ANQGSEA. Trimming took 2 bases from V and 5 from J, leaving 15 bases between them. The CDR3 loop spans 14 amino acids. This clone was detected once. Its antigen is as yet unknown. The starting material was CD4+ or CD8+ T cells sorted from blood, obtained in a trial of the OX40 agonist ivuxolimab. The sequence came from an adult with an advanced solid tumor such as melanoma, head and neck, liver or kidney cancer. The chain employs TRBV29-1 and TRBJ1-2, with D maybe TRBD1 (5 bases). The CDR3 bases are TGCAGCGTTGAAAAAGGGGCCTTAGGGTATGGCTACACCTTC. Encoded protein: CSVEKGALGYGYTF. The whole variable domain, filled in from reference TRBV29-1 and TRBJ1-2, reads SAVISQKPSRDICQRGTSLTIQCQVDSQVTMMFWYRQQPGQSLTLIATANQGSEATYESGFVIDKFPISRPNLTFSTLTVSNMSPEDSSIYLCSVEKGALGYGYTFGSGTRLTVV.